What follows are 9 T cell receptor beta chains derived from one specimen sequenced in a study of blood T cells in healthy people across ages. The second PCR ran about 7 to 12 cycles with a sample-barcoded 5' primer and J-beta primers. TCRdb fed the 5' RACE reads into MiXCR, producing one record per CDR3 protein. The data show some 1.5 million distinct CDR3 sequences, with about 45% seen just once and over 3.5% held by the top ten. The sequencing input was blood. These receptors were taken from a young woman in good health.

This clonotype was seen ten or more times. The chain couples TRBV9 to TRBJ1-1, with unresolved D. Trimming left V 4 bases short and J 5 bases short, with 12 bases between. This CDR3 has 13 amino acids. From germline, CDR1 is SGDLS and CDR2 YYNGEE. The CDR3 loop reads CASSPSGLTEAFF. The CDR3 bases are TGTGCCAGCAGCCCCTCCGGCCTAACTGAAGCTTTCTTT. Using reference TRBV9 and TRBJ1-1 for the parts outside the CDR3, the full variable domain is DSGVTQTPKHLITATGQRVTLRCSPRSGDLSVYWYQQSLDQGLQFLIQYYNGEERAKGNILERFSAQQFPDLHSELNLSSLELGDSALYFCASSPSGLTEAFFGQGTRLTVV.

This clonotype was found a few times. The chain links TRBV7-2 to TRBJ2-7; no definite D call. V lost 5 bases, J lost 0 bases, and 11 bases lay in between. The V gene's germline CDR1 is SGHTA and CDR2 FQGNSA. The CDR3 loop spans 14 amino acids. The CDR3 here is CASSPDTFSYEQYF. CDR3 bases: TGTGCCAGCAGCCCAGACACATTCTCCTACGAGCAGTACTTC.

This clonotype was counted many times. The V gene is TRBV7-2, the J gene TRBJ2-7, with unresolved D. Trimming removed 1 base at V and 1 base at J, with 5 bases between. The CDR3 is made up of 13 amino acids. Germline CDR1 is SGHTA and CDR2 is FQGNSA. In nucleotides, the CDR3 is TGTGCCAGCAGCTTAGAGAGATCCTACGAGCAGTACTTC. It is translated as CASSLERSYEQYF. The variable domain in full, completed from reference TRBV7-2 and TRBJ2-7, reads GAGVSQSPSNKVTEKGKDVELRCDPISGHTALYWYRQSLGQGLEFLIYFQGNSAPDKSGLPSDRFSAERTGGSVSTLTIQRTQQEDSAVYLCASSLERSYEQYFGPGTRLTVT.

This chain links TRBV28 with TRBJ2-1, with TRBD2 identical over 10 bases. There are 14 residues in the CDR3. Germline V gene data show CDR1 as MDHEN and CDR2 as SYDVKM. Losses at the gene ends were 8 bases for V and 6 bases for J; bases not matched to a gene: 7. For the CDR3, the DNA is TGTGCCAGCGCCGTAGCGGGAGGTTTCAATGAGCAGTTCTTC. Amino acid sequence: CASAVAGGFNEQFF. The full variable domain, in which reference TRBV28 and TRBJ2-1 provide the parts outside the CDR3, is DVKVTQSSRYLVKRTGEKVFLECVQDMDHENMFWYRQDPGLGLRLIYFSYDVKMKEKGDIPEGYSVSREKKERFSLILESASTNQTSMYLCASAVAGGFNEQFFGPGTRLTVL.

This clonotype occurred many times. The chain combines TRBV21-1 with TRBJ1-1. TRBV21-1 is marked as a pseudogene. The CDR3 has 11 residues. The chain's CDR3 is CASSKNTEAFF. The CDR3 DNA reads as TGTGCCAGCAGCAAGAACACTGAAGCTTTCTTT.

This clonotype was observed at least ten times. The chain combines TRBV28 with TRBJ2-1, with D possibly being TRBD2 (7 bases). The CDR3 is made up of 16 amino acids. The V gene's germline CDR1 is MDHEN and CDR2 SYDVKM. The V end was cut by 6 bases, the J end by 7 bases, with 22 bases between. The CDR3 region has the DNA TGTGCCAGCAGCCCAGGGAGGGGAGGGGGACGGAATGAGCAGTTCTTC. This sequence encodes CASSPGRGGGRNEQFF.

The CDR3 coding sequence is TGTACCAGCAGCTGGGGTAGCGGGGGGATAAATGAGCAGTTCTTC. Amino acids: CTSSWGSGGINEQFF. The chain links TRBV7-2 to TRBJ2-1; 10 bases are a match to TRBD2. V lost 4 bases to trimming and J lost 7 bases; unmatched junction nucleotides: 7. The CDR3 is 15 residues long. Germline lookup yields CDR1 SGHTA and CDR2 FQGNSA.

This chain uses TRBV12-3 or TRBV12-4 with TRBJ1-5, with D maybe TRBD1 (6 bases). Trimming stripped 5 bases from V and 9 bases from J, with 17 bases between. The CDR3 loop spans 14 amino acids. Here the CDR3 reads CASSPTDSARPQHF. The CDR3 nucleotides read TGTGCCAGCAGTCCCACGGACAGTGCCAGGCCCCAGCATTTT.

This clonotype came up a few times. The chain recombines TRBV29-1 with TRBJ2-5, with a tentative D call TRBD1 (6 bases). CDR3 length: 13 amino acids. Germline-derived CDR1 and CDR2 are SQVTM and ANQGSEA. The germline V and J ends were trimmed by 4 bases and 0 bases, with 9 bases remaining between them. The CDR3 loop is CSVGGQYQETQYF. CDR3 in DNA: TGCAGCGTTGGTGGACAGTACCAAGAGACCCAGTACTTC.